This paragraph covers one TCR beta chain sequence. This specimen belongs to a study of T-cell reconstitution after alpha-beta-depleted transplantation in children. Using unique molecular identifiers, the investigators prepared the TCRbeta library. Each CDR3 protein is one row after TCRdb ran MiXCR on the PCR reads. The table lists around 600,000 distinct CDR3 sequences, 8% to 11% of them singletons. Sequenced material: PBMCs from the stem cell graft donor, taken from the stem cell graft. The receptor's source is a human donor who donated a stem cell graft to a child with acute myeloid leukemia.

The CDR3 spells CASSLFTGGEQYF. In DNA form, the CDR3 reads TGTGCCAGCAGCTTATTTACGGGGGGCGAGCAGTACTTC. The rearrangement uses TRBV7-3 and TRBJ2-7; TRBD2 aligns across 7 bases. The J segment lost 6 bases and the V segment lost 2 bases, leaving 4 bases of the junction unmatched. This CDR3 comprises 13 residues. Germline loops: CDR1 SGHTA, CDR2 FQGTGA.